The 8 T cell receptor beta chains in this list originate from one sample, sequenced in a study of T-cell reconstitution after alpha-beta-depleted transplantation in children. Unique molecular identifiers were built into the TCRbeta library. One entry per CDR3 protein, called by TCRdb with MiXCR from the PCR reads. The sample yields about 980,000 distinct CDR3 sequences, roughly 29% seen once. The sample was PBMCs, mostly from graft donor cells, taken 360 days after TCRalphabeta/CD19-depleted stem cell transplant. The receptors derive from a boy younger than two who had a stem cell transplant for SCID, so the T cells may come from the graft donor.

The V and J genes are TRBV4-3 and TRBJ2-3; TRBD2 aligns across 9 bases. With 0 bases clipped from V and 2 bases from J, the junction kept 6 bases outside the gene matches. This CDR3 region has 17 residues. Germline lookup yields CDR1 LGHNA and CDR2 YSLEER. Written as DNA, the CDR3 is TGCGCCAGCAGCCAAGAACTAGCGGGTTACAACACAGATACGCAGTATTTT. It is translated as CASSQELAGYNTDTQYF.

This clonotype was counted only a few times. V usage is TRBV12-3 or TRBV12-4 and J usage is TRBJ2-7, with D perhaps TRBD1 or TRBD2 (6 bases each). The V end lost 3 bases, the J end lost 0 bases, and 21 bases lay between the germline ends. The CDR3 is made up of 18 amino acids. CDR3 in amino acids: CASSLLGGRGPSSYEQYF. The CDR3 nucleotides read TGTGCCAGCAGTTTGTTGGGGGGCCGGGGTCCAAGCTCCTACGAGCAGTACTTC.

This clonotype was observed a handful of times. The chain joins TRBV20-1 to TRBJ1-1; 7 bases match TRBD1. Losses at the gene ends were 0 bases for V and 4 bases for J; bases not matched to a gene: 2. The CDR3 is 13 amino acids. Germline V lookup: CDR1 DFQATT, CDR2 SNEGSKA (reference sequence). The DNA of the CDR3 is TGCAGTGCTAGAGATCCAGGGGGCACTGAAGCTTTCTTT. This codes for CSARDPGGTEAFF.

The chain combines TRBV3-1 with TRBJ2-1, with a possible D match to TRBD2 (7 bases). This CDR3 is 16 amino acids long. Trimming took 3 bases from V and 4 from J, leaving 16 bases between them. CDR1 is LGHDT and CDR2 is YNNKEL in the germline V gene (reference sequence). In nucleotides, the CDR3 is TGTGCCAGCAGCCACCTCGGGGGCGGGGGATACAATGAGCAGTTCTTC. As protein: CASSHLGGGGYNEQFF.

The chain uses TRBV27 and TRBJ2-6; no clear D gene. The CDR3 totals 14 residues. V was pared by 0 bases and J by 4 bases, with 4 bases between. CDR1 MNHEY and CDR2 SMNVEV come from the germline V gene (reference sequence). CDR3 nucleotides: TGTGCCAGCAGTTTATCGTGGGGGGCCAACGTCCTGACTTTC. Its translation is CASSLSWGANVLTF.

This clonotype was recorded only once. The rearrangement joins TRBV20-1 to TRBJ2-7; 8 bases align to TRBD1. Per germline, CDR1 DFQATT and CDR2 SNEGSKA (reference sequence). CDR3 length: 14 residues. CDR3 bases: TGCAGCGCGATCCTCAGGGGGCGTATGGGGGAGCAGTACTTC. Protein sequence: CSAILRGRMGEQYF.

V is TRBV6-6 and J is TRBJ2-1, with D possibly TRBD1 on 6 matching bases. The V and J ends lost 6 bases and 10 bases respectively, with 16 bases between them. CDR1 and CDR2 (germline): MNHNY, SVGAGI (reference sequence). The CDR3 covers 13 residues. In DNA form, the CDR3 reads TGTGCCAGCAGCCCAGGGGCGGCTCAGGAGCAGTTCTTC. Protein sequence: CASSPGAAQEQFF.

This clonotype occurred a few times. V and J are TRBV12-3 or TRBV12-4 and TRBJ1-1; 7 bases are a match to TRBD1. The CDR3 consists of 16 residues. J lost 4 bases, V lost 7 bases, and 15 bases had no gene match. The CDR3 DNA reads as TGTGCCAGCAAAAGGGGGCGGACAGCAAATAGCACTGAAGCTTTCTTT. Its protein is CASKRGRTANSTEAFF.